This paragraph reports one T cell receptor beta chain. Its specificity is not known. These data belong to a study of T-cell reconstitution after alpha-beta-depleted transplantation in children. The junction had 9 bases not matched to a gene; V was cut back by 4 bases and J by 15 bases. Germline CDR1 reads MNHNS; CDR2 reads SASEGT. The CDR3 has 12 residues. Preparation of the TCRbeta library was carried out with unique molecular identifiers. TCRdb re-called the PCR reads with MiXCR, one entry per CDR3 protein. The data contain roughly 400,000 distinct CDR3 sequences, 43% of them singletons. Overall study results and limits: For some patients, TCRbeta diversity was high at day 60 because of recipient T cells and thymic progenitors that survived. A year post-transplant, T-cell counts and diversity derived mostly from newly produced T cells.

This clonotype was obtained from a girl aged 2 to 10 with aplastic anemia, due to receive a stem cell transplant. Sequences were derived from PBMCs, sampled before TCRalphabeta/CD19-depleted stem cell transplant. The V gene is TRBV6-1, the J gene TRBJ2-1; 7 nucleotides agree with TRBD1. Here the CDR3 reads CASSGYRDSGFF. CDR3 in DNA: TGTGCCAGCAGTGGATACCGGGACAGTGGGTTCTTC.